The 24 T cell receptor beta chains below come from one sample, sequenced in a study of sequential checkpoint blockade in melanoma. Stated treatment: randomized to nivolumab then ipilimumab (arm A) or the reverse (arm B). Profiled with immunoSEQ multiplex PCR; TCRdb holds only in-frame clones, not every one. The sample carries more than 4,500 clones, 87% recorded once. The sample here was CD8+ T cells sorted from blood (inferred from file names), taken from a patient given nivolumab and ipilimumab in sequence. The receptor set was obtained from a human donor with melanoma.

On this clone itself: The junction departs from germline at one end; a sequencing error may be responsible. The chain joins TRBV5-1 to TRBJ2-7; 8 bases are shared with TRBD2. This CDR3 has 15 residues. From germline, CDR1 is SGHRS and CDR2 YFSETQ. CDR3 nucleotide sequence: TGCGCCACCAGCGCCGGGGGGGGTTTCACCTACGAGCAGTACTTC. Its protein is CATSAGGGFTYEQYF. Full variable domain (outside the CDR3, taken from reference TRBV5-1 and TRBJ2-7): KAGVTQTPRYLIKTRGQQVTLSCSPISGHRSVSWYQQTPGQGLQFLFEYFSETQRNKGNFPGRFSGRQFSNSRSEMNVSTLELGDSALYLCATSAGGGFTYEQYFGPGTRLTVT.

The V call is TRBV6-6, the J call TRBJ2-1; 11 nucleotides match TRBD2. The trim removed 5 bases at V and 4 bases at J, leaving 4 bases unmatched. CDR1 and CDR2 from the germline V gene are MNHNY and SVGAGI (reference sequence). The CDR3 length is 15 residues. The chain's CDR3 is CASSLGLAEYNEQFF. The CDR3 nucleotides read TGTGCCAGCAGTCTGGGACTAGCGGAATACAATGAGCAGTTCTTC.

The chain carries TRBV7-9 and TRBJ2-1, with TRBD2 matching 8 bases. The CDR3 contains 15 residues. Germline V lookup: CDR1 SEHNR, CDR2 FQNEAQ (reference sequence). V trimming: 6 bases; J trimming: 5 bases; junction bases outside the gene matches: 9. This chain's CDR3 is CASRYGGGINNEQFF. The CDR3 nucleotides read TGTGCCAGCAGGTACGGGGGGGGAATCAACAATGAGCAGTTCTTC.

The gene calls are TRBV2 and TRBJ2-7; TRBD2 agrees at 10 bases. J gave up 0 bases and V 4 bases, and 3 bases lay outside the gene matches. The CDR3 length is 15 residues. Germline V gene data show CDR1 as SNHLY and CDR2 as FYNNEI. The CDR3: CASSGLAGFSYEQYF. CDR3 in DNA: TGTGCCAGCAGTGGACTAGCGGGTTTCTCCTACGAGCAGTACTTC.

This clone has just a few counts. The gene calls are TRBV6-1 and TRBJ2-7; 10 positions agree with TRBD1. J lost 1 base, V lost 4 bases, and 7 bases had no gene match. Germline V CDR1 and CDR2: MNHNS, SASEGT. This CDR3 comprises 16 residues. In nucleotides, the CDR3 is TGTGCCAGCAGTGCTTTACCGGGACAGGGGTCCTACGAGCAGTACTTC. This codes for CASSALPGQGSYEQYF.

The gene calls are TRBV7-2 and TRBJ2-1, with 7 bases lining up with TRBD2. The CDR3 has 16 residues. Losses at the gene ends were 1 base for V and 0 bases for J; bases not matched to a gene: 3. CDR1 and CDR2 (germline): SGHTA, FQGNSA. CDR3 sequence reads: CASSLDGRVSYNEQFF. The CDR3 coding sequence is TGTGCCAGCAGCTTAGATGGGAGGGTCTCCTACAATGAGCAGTTCTTC. Looking up the rest from reference TRBV7-2 and TRBJ2-1 gives the full variable domain: GAGVSQSPSNKVTEKGKDVELRCDPISGHTALYWYRQSLGQGLEFLIYFQGNSAPDKSGLPSDRFSAERTGGSVSTLTIQRTQQEDSAVYLCASSLDGRVSYNEQFFGPGTRLTVL.

The rearrangement uses TRBV7-9 and TRBJ2-1; the match to TRBD2 covers 10 bases. This CDR3 is built from 16 residues. The trim removed 5 bases at V and 10 bases at J, leaving 14 bases unmatched. Germline CDR1 is SEHNR and CDR2 is FQNEAQ (reference sequence). CDR3 protein: CASSPPGAGGPGEQFF. For the CDR3, the DNA is TGTGCCAGCAGCCCTCCGGGAGCGGGAGGGCCGGGAGAGCAGTTCTTC.

The CDR3: CASSPRATEAFF. CDR3 nucleotide sequence: TGTGCCAGCAGTCCCAGGGCGACTGAAGCTTTCTTT. This sequence joins TRBV28 and TRBJ1-1; the D gene is possibly TRBD1 (5 bases). Trimming took 5 bases from V and 5 from J, leaving 9 bases between them. The CDR3 contains 12 residues. The germline V gene encodes CDR1 MDHEN and CDR2 SYDVKM.

This rearrangement joins TRBV19 to TRBJ1-4; 10 bases are a match to TRBD1. The CDR3 is 18 amino acids. V shed 9 bases, J shed 7 bases, and the junction held 20 bases outside the gene matches. CDR1 and CDR2 (germline): LNHDA, SQIVND (reference sequence). DNA for the CDR3: TGTGCCAGCATAAAGAACGGCGCTGGACAGGGGGAGGGTGAAAAACTGTTTTTT. Translation gives CASIKNGAGQGEGEKLFF.

The J gene is TRBJ2-5, the V gene TRBV2; possible D gene TRBD1, 6 bases. The CDR3 sequence is 13 residues long. Germline V gene sequence: CDR1 SNHLY, CDR2 FYNNEI. The V end lost 6 bases, the J end lost 5 bases, and 13 bases lay between the germline ends. This CDR3 is CASSEQGRETQYF. The CDR3 DNA is TGTGCCAGCAGCGAACAGGGTCGGGAGACCCAGTACTTC.

The genes are TRBV9 and TRBJ1-1; the D gene is possibly TRBD1 (5 bases). Trimming removed 0 bases from V and 6 bases from J, with 15 bases in between. CDR1 is SGDLS, CDR2 YYNGEE, per germline. The CDR3 consists of 15 residues. CDR3 amino acids: CASSVGGGGTAEAFF. In DNA, the CDR3 is TGTGCCAGCAGCGTAGGCGGGGGTGGTACAGCTGAAGCTTTCTTT. Variable domain in full (rest from reference TRBV9 and TRBJ1-1): DSGVTQTPKHLITATGQRVTLRCSPRSGDLSVYWYQQSLDQGLQFLIQYYNGEERAKGNILERFSAQQFPDLHSELNLSSLELGDSALYFCASSVGGGGTAEAFFGQGTRLTVV.

The V gene is TRBV19, the J gene TRBJ1-2; 7 bases fit TRBD1. The J segment lost 6 bases and the V segment lost 5 bases, leaving 6 bases of the junction unmatched. CDR1 is LNHDA and CDR2 is SQIVND in the germline V gene (reference sequence). This CDR3 comprises 13 residues. The CDR3: CASSFGQAHGYTF. The CDR3 DNA follows: TGTGCCAGTAGTTTCGGACAGGCCCATGGCTACACCTTC.

The chain links TRBV29-1 to TRBJ2-7; 14 bases agree with TRBD2. Germline CDR1 SQVTM, CDR2 ANQGSEA. Trimming removed 7 bases from V and 4 bases from J; junction bases left unmatched: 15. This CDR3 has 17 amino acids. The CDR3 region has the DNA TGCAGCGCCAATGGACAGGGACTAGCGGGAGCCGGGTACGAGCAGTACTTC. This sequence encodes CSANGQGLAGAGYEQYF.

The rearrangement joins TRBV28 to TRBJ2-7, with 7 bases fitting TRBD2. Germline V gene data show CDR1 as MDHEN and CDR2 as SYDVKM. The CDR3 is 16 residues long. Trimming at V came to 7 bases and at J to 2 bases, leaving 14 bases not matched to a gene. CDR3 bases: TGTGCCAGCACCCATGCGGGGCGGGAGATCCCCTACGAGCAGTACTTC. Translating it yields CASTHAGREIPYEQYF.

The CDR3 region is CASSFLDRGDEQFF. CDR3 DNA: TGTGCCAGCAGTTTCCTAGACAGGGGGGATGAGCAGTTCTTC. J is TRBJ2-1 and V is TRBV27, with 9 positions matching TRBD1. The ends lost 3 bases at V and 8 bases at J; junction bases unmatched: 5. Looked up from germline, CDR1 is MNHEY and CDR2 is SMNVEV (reference sequence). The CDR3 runs to 14 residues.

The chain has TRBV29-1 and TRBJ2-7; a weak D match, TRBD2 (6 bases). The CDR3 covers 14 residues. The V gene's germline CDR1 is SQVTM and CDR2 ANQGSEA. V dropped 1 base and J dropped 1 base, with 11 bases sitting between them. This CDR3 is CSVEGGRGSYEQYF. CDR3 coding DNA: TGCAGCGTTGAAGGGGGCCGGGGGTCCTACGAGCAGTACTTC.

This clone has just one count. The V gene is TRBV27, the J gene TRBJ2-7; perhaps TRBD1 as D (5 bases). CDR3 length: 14 residues. Germline V gene data show CDR1 as MNHEY and CDR2 as SMNVEV (reference sequence). The V and J ends lost 2 bases and 5 bases respectively, with 13 bases between them. The CDR3 coding sequence is TGTGCCAGCAGTTTAGGGCAGGGTTTCAACGAGCAGTACTTC. Amino acid sequence: CASSLGQGFNEQYF.

This chain joins TRBV7-9 and TRBJ2-6; D gene uncertain. The CDR3 extends over 15 amino acids. V was pared by 0 bases and J by 0 bases, with 3 bases between. Germline V gene lookup returns CDR1 SEHNR and CDR2 FQNEAQ (reference sequence). The chain's CDR3 is CASSLAASGANVLTF. The CDR3 DNA follows: TGTGCCAGCAGCTTAGCGGCCTCTGGGGCCAACGTCCTGACTTTC. The full variable domain, completed using reference TRBV7-9 and TRBJ2-6, is DTGVSQNPRHKITKRGQNVTFRCDPISEHNRLYWYRQTLGQGPEFLTYFQNEAQLEKSRLLSDRFSAERPKGSFSTLEIQRTEQGDSAMYLCASSLAASGANVLTFGAGSRLTVL.

This sequence joins TRBV19 and TRBJ2-1, with D tentatively TRBD1 (5 bases). Germline values: CDR1 LNHDA, CDR2 SQIVND (reference sequence). CDR3 length: 15 amino acids. The V end was cut by 6 bases, the J end by 0 bases, with 12 bases between. CDR3 sequence (DNA): TGTGCCAGTAGCTCAGGGTCCACCTCCTACAATGAGCAGTTCTTC. Residues: CASSSGSTSYNEQFF.

This clone is judged medium-sized (0.01 to 0.1%). The chain employs TRBV27 and TRBJ2-7; 8 bases align to TRBD1. The V gene end was trimmed by 8 bases and the J gene end by 3 bases; junction bases not matched to a gene: 9. This CDR3 has 14 amino acids. The germline V gene has CDR1 MNHEY and CDR2 SMNVEV (reference sequence). CDR3 nucleotides: TGTGCCAGCTCCCCCGGGACAGGCAACTACGAGCAGTACTTC. Translating gives CASSPGTGNYEQYF.

The chain combines TRBV4-2 with TRBJ1-1; D remains ambiguous. In germline, CDR1 is LGHNA, CDR2 YNFKEQ. V lost 5 bases to trimming and J lost 4 bases, with 14 bases between them. This CDR3 contains 14 residues. The CDR3 loop is CASSGPHHSTEAFF. The DNA for the CDR3 is TGTGCCAGCAGCGGTCCCCATCATAGCACTGAAGCTTTCTTT.

The chain has TRBV28 and TRBJ2-3; 8 bases fit TRBD2. Germline V gives CDR1 MDHEN, CDR2 SYDVKM. This CDR3 contains 17 residues. V lost 3 bases and J lost 0; bases outside the gene matches: 8. The CDR3 region is CASSFILAGLSTDTQYF. The CDR3 DNA reads as TGTGCCAGCAGTTTTATCCTAGCGGGTCTCAGCACAGATACGCAGTATTTT.

The chain recombines TRBV6-5 with TRBJ1-2; perhaps TRBD1 as D (5 bases). Germline V gives CDR1 MNHEY, CDR2 SVGAGI. CDR3 size: 15 residues. Trimming removed 3 bases from V and 4 bases from J, with 15 bases in between. The CDR3 nucleotides read TGTGCCAGCAGTTATCAGGGTGGGGATCGCTATGGCTACACCTTC. It specifies CASSYQGGDRYGYTF.

The count of this clone is one. The chain carries TRBV28 and TRBJ1-2; D not certain. CDR3 size: 14 residues. The V end was cut by 6 bases, the J end by 4 bases, with 15 bases between. Germline values: CDR1 MDHEN, CDR2 SYDVKM. The CDR3 bases are TGTGCCAGCAGAAGACCGAGGGTGACCTATGGCTACACCTTC. This codes for CASRRPRVTYGYTF.